This entry features one T cell receptor beta chain sequence. The data stem from a study of long-term antiretroviral therapy in people with HIV. The ends were cut back, 2 bases at V and 0 bases at J, with 8 bases in the middle. This CDR3 has 16 amino acids. Germline V gene lookup returns CDR1 LNHDA and CDR2 SQIVND (reference sequence). The assay, immunoSEQ v3.0, was run at survey level. A target of roughly 40,000-50,000 T-cell genomes per sample was set for sequencing. Only in-frame clones appear in the TCRdb table, and some are missing; sequencing was by immunoSEQ multiplex PCR. Of 20,000 to 25,000 clones in the sample, around 80% were seen once.

This chain joins TRBV19 and TRBJ1-6; D remains unclear. This clonotype was obtained from a woman in her forties with HIV. Material: unsorted PBMCs, obtained 4.1 years after starting antiretroviral therapy. The CDR3 DNA sequence: TGTGCCAGTAGTATATGGGAGGGCTCCTATAATTCACCCCTCCACTTT. It codes for CASSIWEGSYNSPLHF.